This entry describes one T cell receptor (beta chain). Its cognate antigen is unknown. These data come from a study of cytomegalovirus exposure and HLA in healthy donors. Findings of the study overall: A later analysis, which compared TCR beta chains of equal frequency, found the HLA-associated ones more clonally expanded. HLA allele associations emerged for 16,951 TCR beta sequences in a later analysis, at 0.05 false discovery rate. A few of the chains that were CMV-associated were confirmed in vitro to be specific for CMV antigens.

The CDR3 is made up of 13 amino acids. The V gene's germline CDR1 is SGHNT and CDR2 YYREEE (reference sequence). Trimming cost V 0 bases and J 3 bases, with 6 bases left between them. PCR amplification relied on 60 Vbeta primers (plus 13 Jbeta primers). Clones were read by immunoSEQ multiplex PCR, and TCRdb kept only the in-frame ones, dropping some. Found here are approximately 110,000 clones; the top ten clones hold under 3.5%. V is TRBV5-4 and J is TRBJ1-1, with unresolved D. The sample comprised PBMCs. This receptor was obtained from a man in his thirties or forties in good health and CMV-seronegative. The CDR3 DNA follows: TGTGCCAGCAGCTTGGAACGGGACACTGAAGCTTTCTTT. It codes for CASSLERDTEAFF.